The 20 T cell receptor beta chains in this list originate from one sample, sequenced in a study of T cells after yellow fever vaccination. TCRdb recomputed calls from the 5' RACE reads with MiXCR, one row per CDR3 protein. The profile shows 50,000 to 60,000 distinct CDR3 sequences, 5% to 8.5% of them singletons. Sequencing was performed on CD8+ T cells not binding an NS4B(214-222) dextramer, sorted from PBMCs, taken approximately 47 days after the first yellow fever vaccination. Receptors originate from a man younger than 30 who received the YFV17D yellow fever vaccine.

The chain combines TRBV12-3 or TRBV12-4 with TRBJ1-1; D call uncertain. Trimming removed 6 bases from V and 7 bases from J, with 18 bases in between. CDR3 length: 14 amino acids. CDR3 nucleotide sequence: TGTGCCAGCAGCGAAAAGCGCCCGGAGATTGAAGCTTTCTTT. Translating gives CASSEKRPEIEAFF.

V usage is TRBV29-1 and J usage is TRBJ1-1; no definite D call. V was clipped by 6 bases and J by 2 bases, with 16 bases between them. CDR1 SQVTM and CDR2 ANQGSEA come from the germline V gene. The CDR3 has 14 amino acids. The CDR3 is CSVEPRELNTEAFF. CDR3 DNA: TGCAGCGTAGAGCCTAGGGAGCTCAACACTGAAGCTTTCTTT.

This chain links TRBV4-1 with TRBJ2-2, with TRBD2 identical over 13 bases. Losses at the gene ends were 4 bases for V and 7 bases for J; bases not matched to a gene: 3. The germline CDR1 and CDR2 sequences are MGHRA and YSYEKL. The CDR3 loop spans 15 amino acids. The CDR3 here is CASSPTSGGVGELFF. As DNA, the CDR3 is TGCGCCAGCAGCCCTACTAGCGGGGGGGTCGGGGAGCTGTTTTTT.

This rearrangement joins TRBV11-2 to TRBJ2-7, with 9 nucleotides matching TRBD1. With V trimmed by 5 bases and J by 2 bases, 19 bases remained unmatched. Germline assignment: CDR1 SGHAT and CDR2 FQNNGV. The CDR3 consists of 19 residues. CDR3 DNA: TGTGCCAGCAGCCTTAGACAGGGGGGATGGGGGGGGCCCACCTACGAGCAGTACGTC. It yields the protein CASSLRQGGWGGPTYEQYV.

The chain employs TRBV10-2 and TRBJ2-6, with D uncertain. CDR3 size: 15 residues. V shed 3 bases and J shed 3 bases, with 9 bases lying between them. Germline CDR1 WSHSY, CDR2 SAAADI. The CDR3 here is CASSESAGGANVLTF. In DNA form, the CDR3 reads TGCGCCAGCAGTGAATCGGCAGGTGGGGCCAACGTCCTGACTTTC.

This clonotype was detected only a few times. This chain links TRBV12-5 with TRBJ1-2; 8 positions match TRBD1. Trimming took 7 bases from V and 6 from J; bases not matched to a gene: 4. CDR3 length: 12 amino acids. CDR1 is LGHNT, CDR2 FRNRAP, per germline. The CDR3 region has the DNA TGTGCTAGTGCTCAGGACAGGGATGGCTACACCTTC. It codes for CASAQDRDGYTF.

This clonotype was seen repeatedly, ten times or more. This chain connects TRBV13 to TRBJ2-7; 11 bases are a match to TRBD1. The germline V gene encodes CDR1 PRHDT and CDR2 FYEKMQ (reference sequence). The ends lost 5 bases at V and 0 bases at J; junction bases unmatched: 12. The CDR3 contains 18 residues. The CDR3 sequence is CASSTFRDRGKSSYEQYF. In DNA form, the CDR3 reads TGTGCCAGCAGCACATTCCGGGACAGGGGGAAAAGCTCCTACGAGCAGTACTTC.

This clonotype has just a few counts. The V gene is TRBV12-3 or TRBV12-4, the J gene TRBJ1-1; perhaps TRBD1 as D (5 bases). The ends were cut back, 2 bases at V and 2 bases at J, with 15 bases in the middle. This CDR3 is built from 16 residues. Written as DNA, the CDR3 is TGTGCCAGCAGTTTAAGGGGCGCGGGAATCAACACTGAAGCTTTCTTT. Translated: CASSLRGAGINTEAFF.

This clonotype has ten or more counts. V usage is TRBV23-1 and J usage is TRBJ2-3, with D perhaps matching TRBD1 (5 bases). TRBV23-1 is an ORF; its function is uncertain. The CDR3 is 15 residues long. Trimming left V 0 bases short and J 0 bases short, with 7 bases between. CDR3 protein: CASSQSHRSTDTQYF. The CDR3 DNA is TGCGCCAGCAGTCAATCGCACAGGAGCACAGATACGCAGTATTTT.

V and J are TRBV6-5 and TRBJ2-1; TRBD2 matches at 9 bases. The CDR3 has 15 residues. After removal of 7 bases from V and 2 bases from J, the junction contained 6 bases not matched to a gene. Germline V gene sequence: CDR1 MNHEY, CDR2 SVGAGI. The CDR3 here is CASTILAGTYNEQFF. The DNA for the CDR3 is TGTGCCAGCACCATCCTAGCGGGGACCTACAATGAGCAGTTCTTC.

This clonotype was detected ten times or more. The rearrangement uses TRBV7-9 and TRBJ2-3, with D tentatively TRBD2 (5 bases). Germline CDR1 and CDR2: SEHNR and FQNEAQ (reference sequence). This CDR3 comprises 17 residues. V lost 2 bases to trimming and J lost 3 bases, with 18 bases between them. CDR3 DNA: TGTGCCAGCAGCTTATCCTGGAGCGGTGGGAAGACAGATACGCAGTATTTT. Translation gives CASSLSWSGGKTDTQYF.

The sample holds many counts of this clonotype. The V and J genes are TRBV9 and TRBJ2-7, with no clear D. The germline CDR1 and CDR2 sequences are SGDLS and YYNGEE. The V end was cut by 0 bases, the J end by 4 bases, with 8 bases between. The CDR3 is 13 amino acids. Written as DNA, the CDR3 is TGTGCCAGCAGCGTAGCCGAACCTTACGAGCAGTACTTC. This encodes CASSVAEPYEQYF.

This clonotype has at least ten counts. V is TRBV13 and J is TRBJ2-1; no clear D. Trimming pared 4 bases from V and 10 bases from J, leaving 23 bases between. This CDR3 contains 16 residues. The germline gives CDR1 PRHDT, CDR2 FYEKMQ (reference sequence). CDR3: CASSSAAVSPLGEQFF. The CDR3 DNA sequence: TGTGCCAGCAGCTCAGCCGCCGTATCGCCCCTCGGGGAGCAGTTCTTC. The variable domain in full, with the rest retrieved from reference TRBV13 and TRBJ2-1, is AAGVIQSPRHLIKEKRETATLKCYPIPRHDTVYWYQQGPGQDPQFLISFYEKMQSDKGSIPDRFSAQQFSDYHSELNMSSLELGDSALYFCASSSAAVSPLGEQFFGPGTRLTVL.

The rearrangement links TRBV5-1 to TRBJ1-1; no reliable D call. The CDR3 totals 15 residues. CDR1 and CDR2 from the germline V gene are SGHRS and YFSETQ. The V and J ends lost 6 bases and 7 bases respectively, with 22 bases between them. This CDR3 is CASKTQYSQGLEAFF. CDR3 nucleotides: TGCGCCAGCAAAACCCAATACTCCCAAGGACTTGAAGCTTTCTTT.

The chain joins TRBV7-9 to TRBJ2-1; D tentatively fits TRBD1 or TRBD2 (7 bases each). The V gene lost 7 bases and the J gene lost 6 bases, with 22 bases spanning the gap. The germline V gene encodes CDR1 SEHNR and CDR2 FQNEAQ (reference sequence). This CDR3 spans 16 amino acids. The DNA of the CDR3 is TGTGCCAGCACCCCGCCAGGGGGGGGCCCCCTCAATGAGCAGTTCTTC. Protein: CASTPPGGGPLNEQFF.

This clonotype was seen at least ten times. The V call is TRBV6-1, the J call TRBJ2-7; D may be TRBD1 or TRBD2 (5 bases each). CDR3 length: 12 residues. Germline CDR1 is MNHNS and CDR2 is SASEGT. V lost 10 bases to trimming and J lost 3 bases, with 13 bases between them. DNA of the CDR3: TGTGCCACCGGGAAGGGGATCTACGAGCAGTACGTC. It is translated as CATGKGIYEQYV.

This clonotype was seen ten or more times. V gene TRBV6-5 combines with J gene TRBJ1-2, with D possibly TRBD1 on 5 matching bases. Germline V lookup: CDR1 MNHEY, CDR2 SVGAGI. The CDR3 sequence is 13 residues long. V was cut by 6 bases and J by 8 bases, with 16 bases left in between. The CDR3 nucleotides read TGTGCCAGCAGCCTGGCGGGGGAGCGGGGCTACACCTTC. Protein: CASSLAGERGYTF.

The chain couples TRBV5-1 to TRBJ1-1, with 9 positions matching TRBD1. V shed 4 bases, J shed 4 bases, and the junction held 8 bases outside the gene matches. CDR3 length: 15 residues. Germline lookup yields CDR1 SGHRS and CDR2 YFSETQ. The CDR3 coding sequence is TGCGCCAGCAGCCCCGGGACAGGGCGTATCACTGAAGCTTTCTTT. Protein product: CASSPGTGRITEAFF.

This clonotype was seen more than once but under ten times. This chain links TRBV12-3 or TRBV12-4 with TRBJ1-4; D gene uncertain. This CDR3 is built from 16 residues. The V gene lost 3 bases and the J gene lost 0 bases, with 11 bases spanning the gap. CDR3 protein: CASSFGRHATNEKLFF. CDR3 coding DNA: TGTGCCAGCAGTTTTGGCAGGCATGCAACTAATGAAAAACTGTTTTTT.

In its sample, this clonotype was seen many times. The J gene is TRBJ2-7, the V gene TRBV5-1; TRBD1 agrees at 8 bases. This CDR3 has 14 residues. V gave up 4 bases and J gave up 4 bases; unmatched junction bases: 7. Germline V lookup: CDR1 SGHRS, CDR2 YFSETQ. The CDR3 loop reads CASSPRTGLYEQYF. CDR3 nucleotide sequence: TGCGCCAGCAGCCCAAGGACAGGGTTGTACGAGCAGTACTTC.